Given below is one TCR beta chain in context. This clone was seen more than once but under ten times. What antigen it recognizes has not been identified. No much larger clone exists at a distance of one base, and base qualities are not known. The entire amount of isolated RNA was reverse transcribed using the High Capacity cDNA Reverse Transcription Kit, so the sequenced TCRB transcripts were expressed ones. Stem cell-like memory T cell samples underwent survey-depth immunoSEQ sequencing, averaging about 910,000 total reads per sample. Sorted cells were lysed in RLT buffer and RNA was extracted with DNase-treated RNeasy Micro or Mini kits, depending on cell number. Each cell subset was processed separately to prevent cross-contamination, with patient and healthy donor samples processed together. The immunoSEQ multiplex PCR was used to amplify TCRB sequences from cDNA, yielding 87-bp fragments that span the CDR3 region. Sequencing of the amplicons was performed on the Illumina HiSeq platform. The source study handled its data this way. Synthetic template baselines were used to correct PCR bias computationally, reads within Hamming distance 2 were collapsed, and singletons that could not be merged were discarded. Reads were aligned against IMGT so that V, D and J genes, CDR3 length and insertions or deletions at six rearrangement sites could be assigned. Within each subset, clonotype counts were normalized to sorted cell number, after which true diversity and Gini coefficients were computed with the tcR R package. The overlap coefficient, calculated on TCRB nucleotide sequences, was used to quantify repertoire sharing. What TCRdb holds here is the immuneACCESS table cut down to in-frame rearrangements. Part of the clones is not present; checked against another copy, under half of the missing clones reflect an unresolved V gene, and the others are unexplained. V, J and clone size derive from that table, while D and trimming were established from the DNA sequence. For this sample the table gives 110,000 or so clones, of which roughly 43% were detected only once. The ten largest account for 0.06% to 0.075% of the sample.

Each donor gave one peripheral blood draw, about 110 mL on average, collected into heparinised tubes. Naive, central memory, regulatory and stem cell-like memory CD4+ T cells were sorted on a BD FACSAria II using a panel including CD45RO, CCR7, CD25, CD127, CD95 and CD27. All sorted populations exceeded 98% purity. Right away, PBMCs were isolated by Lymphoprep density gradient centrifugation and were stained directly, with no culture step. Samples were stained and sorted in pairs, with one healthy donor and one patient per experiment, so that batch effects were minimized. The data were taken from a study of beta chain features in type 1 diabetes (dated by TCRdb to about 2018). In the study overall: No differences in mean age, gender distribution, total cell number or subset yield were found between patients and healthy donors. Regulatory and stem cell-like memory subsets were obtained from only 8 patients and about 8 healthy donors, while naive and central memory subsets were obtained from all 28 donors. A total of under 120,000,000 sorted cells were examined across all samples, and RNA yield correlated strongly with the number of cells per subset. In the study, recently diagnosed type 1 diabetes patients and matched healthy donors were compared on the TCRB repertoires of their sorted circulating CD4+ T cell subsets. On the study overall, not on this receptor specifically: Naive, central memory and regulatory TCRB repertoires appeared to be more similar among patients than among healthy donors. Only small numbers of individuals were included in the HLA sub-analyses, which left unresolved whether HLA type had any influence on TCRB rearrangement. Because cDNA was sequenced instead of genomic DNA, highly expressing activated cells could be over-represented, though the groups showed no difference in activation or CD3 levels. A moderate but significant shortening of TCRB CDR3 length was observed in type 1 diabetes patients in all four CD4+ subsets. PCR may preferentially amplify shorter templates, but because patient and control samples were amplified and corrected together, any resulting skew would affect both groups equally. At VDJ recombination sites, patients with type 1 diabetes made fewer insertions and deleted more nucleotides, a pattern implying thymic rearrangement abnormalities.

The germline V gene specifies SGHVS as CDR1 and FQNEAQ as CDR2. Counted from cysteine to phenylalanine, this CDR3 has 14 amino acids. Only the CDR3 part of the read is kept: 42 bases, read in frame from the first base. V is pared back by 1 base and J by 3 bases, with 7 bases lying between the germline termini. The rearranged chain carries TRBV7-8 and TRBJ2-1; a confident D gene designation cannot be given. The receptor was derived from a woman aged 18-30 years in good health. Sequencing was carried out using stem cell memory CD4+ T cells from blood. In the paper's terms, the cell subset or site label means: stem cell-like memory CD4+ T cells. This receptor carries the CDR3 CASSLGPSYNEQFF. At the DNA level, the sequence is TGTGCCAGCAGCTTAGGGCCAAGCTACAATGAGCAGTTCTTC.